A selection of T cell receptor beta chains follows, all from one sample in a study of cytomegalovirus exposure and HLA in healthy donors. The repertoire was sequenced with immunoSEQ multiplex PCR; TCRdb's copy has only in-frame clones and lacks some. The table lists roughly 98,000 clones, around 77% of them singletons. What was sequenced was PBMCs. The source of these receptors is a female donor in good health and CMV-seronegative. Each CDR3 is given with its conserved first and last residue. The order of the fields is J gene, V gene, clone size, CDR3 protein. Only part of the rows carry a size: once, few, many, or a class if the clone is expanded.

J: TRBJ2-5
V: TRBV5-1
size: NA
CDR3: CASSLRRRWETQYF

J: TRBJ1-1
V: TRBV25-1
size: NA
CDR3: CASGEDTEAFF

J: TRBJ2-2
V: TRBV18
size: once
CDR3: CASSPRQGMTGELFF

J: TRBJ2-3
V: TRBV6-6
size: NA
CDR3: CASSPPTPTDTQYF

J: TRBJ2-1
V: TRBV27
size: few
CDR3: CASRVSGTSYNEQFF

J: TRBJ1-5
V: TRBV4-1
size: NA
CDR3: CASSQGTGGPPYSNQPQHF

J: TRBJ1-2
V: TRBV6-1
size: NA
CDR3: CASRLNTGTVYGYTF

J: TRBJ2-3
V: TRBV30
size: once
CDR3: CAWTGGNTDTQYF

J: TRBJ2-7
V: TRBV28
size: NA
CDR3: CASGLYGIYEQYF

J: TRBJ1-2
V: TRBV15
size: once
CDR3: CATSRVPRDSYGYTF

J: TRBJ1-5
V: TRBV6-1
size: NA
CDR3: CASSRDRNQPQHF

J: TRBJ1-4
V: TRBV7-8
size: NA
CDR3: CASSSRDRANEKLFF

J: TRBJ2-2
V: TRBV7-9
size: NA
CDR3: CASSQAGQGTGELFF

J: NA
V: TRBV6-5
size: NA
CDR3: CASSPYGQGAYEQYF

J: TRBJ1-2
V: TRBV7-2
size: few
CDR3: CASSFGTANYGYTF

J: TRBJ1-2
V: TRBV5-6
size: NA
CDR3: CASSSGQVISNYGYTF

J: TRBJ2-7
V: TRBV7-8
size: few
CDR3: CASSLYGAGTSYSYEQYF

J: TRBJ1-1
V: TRBV21-1
size: few
CDR3: CASSKGVRTRTAFF

J: TRBJ2-1
V: TRBV18
size: NA
CDR3: CASSPIERASYNEQFF

J: TRBJ2-1
V: TRBV5-6
size: NA
CDR3: CASSWPDWEEQFF

J: TRBJ1-6
V: TRBV5-4
size: NA
CDR3: CASSRRQGNNSPLHF

J: TRBJ1-1
V: TRBV6-6
size: NA
CDR3: CASRSGGAEAFF

J: TRBJ1-5
V: TRBV28
size: NA
CDR3: CASSLLGQGNQPQHF

J: TRBJ1-1
V: TRBV11-2
size: NA
CDR3: CASSSPRVGGEAFF

J: TRBJ2-1
V: TRBV5-4
size: NA
CDR3: CASSLGLAGAGEQFF

J: TRBJ2-4
V: TRBV15
size: once
CDR3: CATSTQNIQYF

J: TRBJ2-3
V: TRBV6-5
size: NA
CDR3: CASSLGGSDTQYF

J: TRBJ1-2
V: TRBV6-5
size: NA
CDR3: CASSYDDGIYGYTF

J: TRBJ2-3
V: TRBV6-1
size: NA
CDR3: CASSGRTSGRTDTQYF

J: TRBJ1-4
V: TRBV29-1
size: few
CDR3: CSVVALGEKLFF

J: TRBJ2-4
V: TRBV2
size: NA
CDR3: CASRWEEGNIQYF

J: TRBJ1-2
V: TRBV5-1
size: NA
CDR3: CASSLIQGAPDGYTF

J: NA
V: TRBV11-2
size: NA
CDR3: CASSKEAGGYYEQYF

J: TRBJ2-7
V: TRBV6-5
size: few
CDR3: CASSPGTGLRWEQYF

J: TRBJ2-7
V: TRBV6-5
size: few
CDR3: CASSYSGSGAYEQYF

J: TRBJ2-3
V: TRBV19
size: NA
CDR3: CASSIAQTVGTQYF

J: TRBJ2-4
V: TRBV7-9
size: NA
CDR3: CASSLERQAGLKHIQYF

J: TRBJ2-6
V: TRBV30
size: once
CDR3: CAWGGGSGANVLTF

J: TRBJ2-5
V: TRBV5-1
size: NA
CDR3: CASSPGKVGGEQETQYF

J: TRBJ2-5
V: TRBV7-9
size: few
CDR3: CASKSTGPAETQYF

J: TRBJ2-5
V: TRBV2
size: NA
CDR3: CASSESPSRGETQYF

J: TRBJ1-2
V: TRBV15
size: NA
CDR3: CATSGGQNYGYTF